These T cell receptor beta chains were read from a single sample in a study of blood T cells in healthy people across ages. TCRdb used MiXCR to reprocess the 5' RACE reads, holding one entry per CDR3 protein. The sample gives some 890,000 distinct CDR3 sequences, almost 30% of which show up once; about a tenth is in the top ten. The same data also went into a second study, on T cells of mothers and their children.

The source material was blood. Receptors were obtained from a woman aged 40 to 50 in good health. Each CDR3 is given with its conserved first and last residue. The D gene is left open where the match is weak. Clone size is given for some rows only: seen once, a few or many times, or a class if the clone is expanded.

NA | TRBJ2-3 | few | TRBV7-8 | TGTGCCAGCAGCTTAGCGCGCGAGGGGTTCGCTTCAACAGATACGCAGTATTTT | CASSLAREGFASTDTQYF
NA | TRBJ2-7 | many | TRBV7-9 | TGTGCCAGCAGCTTAGAGGTCAGTTCCAACTACGAGCAGTACTTC | CASSLEVSSNYEQYF
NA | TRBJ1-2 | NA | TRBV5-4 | TGTGCCAGCAGCTTCACAGGGAACTGTGGCTACACCTTC | CASSFTGNCGYTF
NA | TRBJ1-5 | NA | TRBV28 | TGTACCAGCAGGTGGGACCCTAGGGGCAATCAGCCCCAGCATTTT | CTSRWDPRGNQPQHF
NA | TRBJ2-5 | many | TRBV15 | TGTGCCACCAGCGCTAGACCTTCCCCTCAAGAGACCCAGTACTTC | CATSARPSPQETQYF
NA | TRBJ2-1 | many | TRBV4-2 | TGTGCCAGCAGCCTAGGACGAGAAAATGAGCAGTTCTTC | CASSLGRENEQFF
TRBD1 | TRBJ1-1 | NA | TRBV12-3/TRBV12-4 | TGTGCCAGCAGTTCTCGACAGGGGATGAACACTGGAGCTTTCTTT | CASSSRQGMNTGAFF
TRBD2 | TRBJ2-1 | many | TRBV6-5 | TGTGCCAGCAGTTACTCGAAGCTAGCGGGGGGGCACAATGAGCAGTTCTTC | CASSYSKLAGGHNEQFF
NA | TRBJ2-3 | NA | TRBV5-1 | TGCGCCAGCAGCCGGGACTTGCGGGGGCCCGGCACAGATACGCAGTATTTT | CASSRDLRGPGTDTQYF
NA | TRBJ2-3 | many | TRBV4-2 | TGTGCCAGCAGCCAAGAGCGGTGGGGAGATACGCAGTATTTT | CASSQERWGDTQYF
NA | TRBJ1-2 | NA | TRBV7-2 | TGTGCCAGCACCCCTCCTCGGGGTGGCTACACCTTC | CASTPPRGGYTF
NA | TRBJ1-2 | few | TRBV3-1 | TGTGCCAGCAGCCAAGGAAGGCCGCCCTACTATGGCTACACCTTC | CASSQGRPPYYGYTF
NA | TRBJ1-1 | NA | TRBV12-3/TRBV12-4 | TGTGCCAGCAGTTTATTCTCGGGGAACACTGAAGCTTTCTTT | CASSLFSGNTEAFF
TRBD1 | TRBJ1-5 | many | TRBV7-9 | TGTGCCAGCAGCTCGACAGGGGTTAGCAATCAGCCCCAGCATTTT | CASSSTGVSNQPQHF
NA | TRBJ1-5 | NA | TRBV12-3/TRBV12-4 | TGTGCCAGCAGTTTGGTGGCCCGCAATCAGCCCCAGCATTTT | CASSLVARNQPQHF
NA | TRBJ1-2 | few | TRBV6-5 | TGTGCCAGCAGCGGGATGATGGACGGTCTTGGAGGCTACACCTTC | CASSGMMDGLGGYTF
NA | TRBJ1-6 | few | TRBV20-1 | TGCAGTGCTCTTCCGGGACCCAGAAATTCACCCCTCCACTTT | CSALPGPRNSPLHF
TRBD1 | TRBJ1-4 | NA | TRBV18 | TGTGCCAGCTCACCAGGTCCCGACAGGGTCGAAGAAAAACTGTTTTTT | CASSPGPDRVEEKLFF
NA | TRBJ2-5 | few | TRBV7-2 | TGTGCCAGCAGCTTAGCATGGACTACCCAAGAGACCCAGTACTTC | CASSLAWTTQETQYF
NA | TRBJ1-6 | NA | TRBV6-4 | TGTGCCAGCTCGGGCACACGATCACCCCTCCACTTT | CASSGTRSPLHF
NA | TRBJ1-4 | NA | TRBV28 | TGTGCCAGCAACGAGGCCACGAGTTTAAATGAAAAACTGTTTTTT | CASNEATSLNEKLFF
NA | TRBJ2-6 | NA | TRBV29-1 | TGCAGCGTTGGGCCTCAAACCGCGGGGCCCTCTGGGGCCAACGTCCTGACTTTC | CSVGPQTAGPSGANVLTF
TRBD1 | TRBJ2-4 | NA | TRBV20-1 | TGCAGTGCTAGGGGACAGCTTGATTACTACGGGCAGTACTTC | CSARGQLDYYGQYF
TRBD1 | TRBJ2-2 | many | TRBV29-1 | TGCAGCGTTGCGGACAGGGGGCTCGCCGGGGAGCTGTTTTTT | CSVADRGLAGELFF
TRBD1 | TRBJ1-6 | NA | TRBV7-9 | TGTGCCAGCGGCCGAGGACAGGGGGCAAATTCACCCCTCCACTTT | CASGRGQGANSPLHF
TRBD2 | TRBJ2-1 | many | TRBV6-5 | TGTGCCAGCAGTTCCCGGGTAGCGGGGGACGCTTACAATGAGCAGTTCTTC | CASSSRVAGDAYNEQFF
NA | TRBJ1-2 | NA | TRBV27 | TGTGCCAGCAGTTTAATTGTTGGGAATGGCTACACCTTC | CASSLIVGNGYTF
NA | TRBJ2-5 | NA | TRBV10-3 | TGTGCCATCAGTGAGTCACGGGGGGCGTTCCGAGAGACCCAGTACTTC | CAISESRGAFRETQYF
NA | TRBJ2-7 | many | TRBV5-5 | TGTGCCAGCAGCCCCAGCGGATGGGGGGCCTACGAGCAGTACTTC | CASSPSGWGAYEQYF
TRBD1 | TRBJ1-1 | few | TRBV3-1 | TGTGCCAGCAGCCACACAGGGGGTGGACCTGAAGCTTTCTTT | CASSHTGGGPEAFF
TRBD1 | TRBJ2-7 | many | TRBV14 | TGTGCCAGCAGCCAAGGGACAGGGTATGGCACCTACGAGCAGTACTTC | CASSQGTGYGTYEQYF
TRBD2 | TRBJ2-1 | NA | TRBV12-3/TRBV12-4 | TGTGCCAGCAAGCGGGAGAATTTGGTGCAGTTCTTC | CASKRENLVQFF
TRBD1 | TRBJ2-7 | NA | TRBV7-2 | TGTGCCAGCAGCGGACAGGGGGTCTCCTACGAGCAGTACTTC | CASSGQGVSYEQYF
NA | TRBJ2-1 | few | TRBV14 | TGTGCCAGCAATGGGCAGCTTAACAATGAGCAGTTCTTC | CASNGQLNNEQFF
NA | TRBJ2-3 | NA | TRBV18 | TGTGCCAGCTCACCATCCCTACAAAGAGATACGCAGTATTTT | CASSPSLQRDTQYF
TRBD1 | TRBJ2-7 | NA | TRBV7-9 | TGTGCCAGCAGCCCCGGACGGGGACAGGGGGGCCACGAGCAGTACTTC | CASSPGRGQGGHEQYF
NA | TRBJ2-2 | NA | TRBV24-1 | TGTGCCACCAATGACTGGGGGACCGGGGAGCTGTTTTTT | CATNDWGTGELFF
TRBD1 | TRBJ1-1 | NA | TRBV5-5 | TGTGCCAGCAGCTCCGGGACAGGGTTCACTGAAGCTTTCTTT | CASSSGTGFTEAFF
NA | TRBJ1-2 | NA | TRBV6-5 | TGTGCCAGCGTGAGAACCGCATTAGGAGGCTACACCTTC | CASVRTALGGYTF
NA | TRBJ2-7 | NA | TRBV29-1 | TGCAGCATTGCTGGGGTGGGTCGCGAGCAGTACTTC | CSIAGVGREQYF
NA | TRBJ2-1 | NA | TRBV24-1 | TGTACCACCAGTGATGCGGCGGGGGCGTTCAATGAGCAGTTCTTC | CTTSDAAGAFNEQFF
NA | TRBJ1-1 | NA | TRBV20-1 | TGCAGTGCTAGGACCCAACGCGGACCCAACACTGAAGCTTTCTTT | CSARTQRGPNTEAFF
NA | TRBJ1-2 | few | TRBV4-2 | TGTGCCAGCAGCCAAGACGGGGGCTCGAGCTATGGCTACACCTTC | CASSQDGGSSYGYTF
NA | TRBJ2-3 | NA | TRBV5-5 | TGTGCCAGCAGCGGCCTAGCAGGGGGGGGGACAGATACGCAGTATTTT | CASSGLAGGGTDTQYF
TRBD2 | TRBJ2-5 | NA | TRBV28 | TGTGCCAGCAGTCCTCGACTAGCGGGGGAACAAGAGACCCAGTACTTC | CASSPRLAGEQETQYF
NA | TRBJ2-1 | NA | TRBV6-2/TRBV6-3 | TGTGCCAGCAGTTCCTACAGCGTCCGGAGCAATGAGCAGTTCTTC | CASSSYSVRSNEQFF